The T cell receptor (beta chain) described here comes from a study of blood T cell repertoires in COVID-19. About the research overall: Samples taken during acute and convalescent COVID-19 were collected in the United States, Italy and Spain. T cells, B-cell-depleted T cells, or PBMCs supplied cDNA or gDNA.

The CDR3 length is 14 residues. CDR1 is GTSNPN and CDR2 is SVGIG in the germline V gene (reference sequence). Trimming took 2 bases from V and 7 from J; bases not matched to a gene: 7. Original data processing: Quantification of nucleated cells was approximated via reference gene primer amplification. Generated by immunoSEQ multiplex PCR, the TCRdb table keeps only in-frame clones and is missing some. D and trimming were read from the DNA, whereas the V and J calls and clone size are those reported in that table. The table has hundreds of thousands of clones, about 80% seen once; the top ten hold about 9%. Only one count was recorded for this clone.

The receptor comes from a man at least 80 years old with acute or convalescent COVID-19. The chain joins TRBV30 to TRBJ2-1; 8 bases are a match to TRBD1. The material sequenced was peripheral blood. The CDR3 loop reads CAWSTDRVSNEQFF. The DNA of the CDR3 is TGTGCCTGGAGTACGGACAGGGTGTCGAATGAGCAGTTCTTC.